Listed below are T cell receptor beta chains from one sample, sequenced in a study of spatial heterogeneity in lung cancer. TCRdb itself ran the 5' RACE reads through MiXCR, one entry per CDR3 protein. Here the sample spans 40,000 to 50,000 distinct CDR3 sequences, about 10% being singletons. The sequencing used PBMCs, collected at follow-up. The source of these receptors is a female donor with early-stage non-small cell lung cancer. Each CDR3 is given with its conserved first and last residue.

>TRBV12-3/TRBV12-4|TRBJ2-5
CASSPEETQYF
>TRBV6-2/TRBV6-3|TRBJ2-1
CASSYSGTSGDLYNEQFF
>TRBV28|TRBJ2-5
CASRPPPRGGDETQYF
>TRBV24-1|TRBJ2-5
CATSDLTGYQETQYF
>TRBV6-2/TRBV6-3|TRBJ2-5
CASSYGAGETQYF
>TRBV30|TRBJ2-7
CACSGQGAGEQYF
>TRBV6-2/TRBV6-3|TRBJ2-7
CASSEGQGGPYEQYF
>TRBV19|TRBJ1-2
CASREWGRRAQTWTNYGYTF
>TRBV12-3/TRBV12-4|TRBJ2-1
CASSLTGTESSYNEQFF
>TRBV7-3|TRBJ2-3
CASSQGLAGGSTDTQYF
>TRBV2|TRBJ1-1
CASGGRVNTEAFF
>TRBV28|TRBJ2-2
CASSAAGQVGELFF
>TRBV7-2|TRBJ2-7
CASSSLGGRSPYEQYF
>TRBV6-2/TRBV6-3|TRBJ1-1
CASSFQGNTEAFF
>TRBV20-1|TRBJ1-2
CSARDHGGRSGYGYTF
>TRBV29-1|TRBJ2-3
CSVENRVGDTQYF
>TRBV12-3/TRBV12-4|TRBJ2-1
CASSLYQNEQFF
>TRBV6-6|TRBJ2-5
CASSYSNGFQETQYF
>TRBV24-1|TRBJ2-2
CATSGGPDSNTGELFF
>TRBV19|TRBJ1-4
CASSIGSPKGEKLFF